These T cell receptor beta chains were read from a single sample in a study of T-cell reconstitution after alpha-beta-depleted transplantation in children. Via MiXCR, TCRdb re-called the PCR reads, giving one row per CDR3 protein. The sample includes 350,000 to 500,000 distinct CDR3 sequences, around two fifths of them seen just once. Sequencing was performed on PBMCs, taken before TCRalphabeta/CD19-depleted stem cell transplant. These TCRs come from a girl aged 2 to 9 with aplastic anemia, due to receive a stem cell transplant. Each CDR3 is given with its conserved first and last residue. The D gene is left open where the match is weak. Clone size, where shown, is once, few, many, or a class for clones that have expanded.

J | size | V | D | DNA | CDR3
TRBJ2-1 | many | TRBV5-6 | TRBD2 | TGTGCCAGCAGCTTGTTTTTCCCAACTAGCGGGACGAGAAATGAGCAGTTCTTC | CASSLFFPTSGTRNEQFF
TRBJ2-1 | . | TRBV7-2 | TRBD1 | TGTGCCAGCACCTTAGGGGACAGGAACAATGAGCAGTTCTTT | CASTLGDRNNEQFF
TRBJ1-2 | . | TRBV20-1 | . | TGCAGTGCTAGCATGGGGGAGGTTAACTATGGCTACACCTTC | CSASMGEVNYGYTF
TRBJ2-5 | once | TRBV11-1 | TRBD2 | TGTGCCAGCAGCTTTCGGGGGACTAGCGGGAGCTGGGGAGAGACCCAGTACTTC | CASSFRGTSGSWGETQYF
TRBJ1-6 | few | TRBV6-1 | . | TGTGCCAGCACCGGGAGATTGGATAATTCACCCCTCCACTTT | CASTGRLDNSPLHF
TRBJ2-7 | . | TRBV28 | . | TGTGCCAGCAGTCCCGGGACGGGGCTAAGAGAGCAGTACTTC | CASSPGTGLREQYF
TRBJ2-7 | . | TRBV7-2 | . | TGTGCCAGCAGCTCCGGGCCCAGAGGAAACGAGCAGTACTTC | CASSSGPRGNEQYF
TRBJ2-3 | . | TRBV20-1 | TRBD2 | TGCAGTGCTAGAGATGTGGGACTAGCGGGGGGGCCGGGCACAGATACGCAGTATTTT | CSARDVGLAGGPGTDTQYF
TRBJ2-1 | many | TRBV7-9 | . | TGTGCCAGCAGCGCTAGCGAATACTCCTACAATGAGCAGTTCTTC | CASSASEYSYNEQFF
TRBJ2-4 | once | TRBV12-3/TRBV12-4 | TRBD2 | TGTGCCAGCAGTTTGGCGAGGGGAACGGGACTAGCGGGGGGGATCTCAAACATTCAGTACTTC | CASSLARGTGLAGGISNIQYF
TRBJ2-3 | many | TRBV29-1 | TRBD2 | TGCAGCGTTGAAATGGCGGGAGAGTCAGATACGCAGTATTTT | CSVEMAGESDTQYF
TRBJ1-5 | . | TRBV4-2 | TRBD1 | TGTGCCAGCAGCCCTGGGACAGCTACGGATCAGCCCCAGCATTTT | CASSPGTATDQPQHF
TRBJ1-2 | many | TRBV29-1 | TRBD1 | TGCAGCGTTGAATTTTGGACAGGGCCCCACTATGGCTACACCTTC | CSVEFWTGPHYGYTF
TRBJ2-3 | many | TRBV7-2 | . | TGTGCCAGCAGCTGGTACCAAAGCACAGATACGCAGTATTTT | CASSWYQSTDTQYF
TRBJ2-1 | once | TRBV20-1 | . | TGCAGTGCTAGAGTGTGGCCGCTTAACAATGAGCAGTTCTTC | CSARVWPLNNEQFF
TRBJ1-1 | . | TRBV11-2 | . | TGTGCCAGCAGCTTCACTAGGGGGGAAACTGAAGCTTTCTTT | CASSFTRGETEAFF
TRBJ1-4 | . | TRBV3-1 | TRBD1 | TGTGCCAGCGGGACAGATACAACTAATGAAAAACTGTTTTTT | CASGTDTTNEKLFF
TRBJ2-3 | many | TRBV20-1 | TRBD2 | TGCAGTGCCGCTACTAGCGGGAGGAATATTAGCACAGATACGCAGTATTTT | CSAATSGRNISTDTQYF
TRBJ2-7 | . | TRBV27 | . | TGTGCCAGCAGCATAGCCCCCTCCTACGAGCAGTACTTC | CASSIAPSYEQYF
TRBJ2-7 | . | TRBV7-6 | . | TGTGCCAGCAGCTCCCTGGGGGGCCGGGGCGAGCAGTACTTC | CASSSLGGRGEQYF
TRBJ1-3 | . | TRBV4-3 | TRBD1 | TGCGCCAGCCAGGGGGGATGGAACACCATATATTTT | CASQGGWNTIYF
TRBJ2-7 | many | TRBV7-8 | TRBD2 | TGTGCCAGCAGCTTAGGTCCAGCGGGAGGGCCCTACGAGCAGTACTTC | CASSLGPAGGPYEQYF
TRBJ1-4 | . | TRBV9 | . | TGTGCCAGCAGCGTAGATTCAGACAGGAGGGCTAATGAAAAACTGTTTTTT | CASSVDSDRRANEKLFF
TRBJ2-3 | once | TRBV28 | TRBD2 | TGTGCCAGCAGTTTAGGATCGGGGGGACGAGCAGATACGCAGTATTTT | CASSLGSGGRADTQYF
TRBJ2-1 | few | TRBV28 | TRBD2 | TGTGCCAGCAGTCCACGACTAGCGGGAGCGAATGAGCAGTTCTTC | CASSPRLAGANEQFF
TRBJ2-1 | . | TRBV20-1 | TRBD2 | TGCAGTGCTAGCCATACGTCGTCTAGCGGGGGGATCGATGAGCAGTTCTTC | CSASHTSSSGGIDEQFF
TRBJ2-4 | . | TRBV5-1 | TRBD2 | TGCGCCAGCAGCCTGACTAGCGGGGCTGGGGACATTCAGTACTTC | CASSLTSGAGDIQYF
TRBJ2-2 | many | TRBV29-1 | TRBD1 | TGCAGCGTTCCGGGACAGGGGGCGGATTCCGGGGAGCTGTTTTTT | CSVPGQGADSGELFF
TRBJ2-2 | . | TRBV24-1 | . | TGTGCCACCAGTGATGGGACTGAGAACACCGGGGAGCTGTTTTTT | CATSDGTENTGELFF
TRBJ1-5 | once | TRBV28 | . | TGTGCCAGCAGTTTAGTTCAGGGAGGGAACAATCAGCCCCAGCATTTT | CASSLVQGGNNQPQHF
TRBJ2-4 | many | TRBV7-6 | TRBD2 | TGTGCCAGCAGCTTAGATAGCGGGACTAGCAAAAACATTCAGTACTTC | CASSLDSGTSKNIQYF
TRBJ2-3 | . | TRBV5-1 | . | TGCGCCAGCAGCTTGGTCCTGGGGGGTTCCACAGATACGCAGTATTTT | CASSLVLGGSTDTQYF
TRBJ1-6 | . | TRBV6-1 | . | TGTGCCAGCAGCCGAGGTTTGAATTCACCCCTCCACTTT | CASSRGLNSPLHF